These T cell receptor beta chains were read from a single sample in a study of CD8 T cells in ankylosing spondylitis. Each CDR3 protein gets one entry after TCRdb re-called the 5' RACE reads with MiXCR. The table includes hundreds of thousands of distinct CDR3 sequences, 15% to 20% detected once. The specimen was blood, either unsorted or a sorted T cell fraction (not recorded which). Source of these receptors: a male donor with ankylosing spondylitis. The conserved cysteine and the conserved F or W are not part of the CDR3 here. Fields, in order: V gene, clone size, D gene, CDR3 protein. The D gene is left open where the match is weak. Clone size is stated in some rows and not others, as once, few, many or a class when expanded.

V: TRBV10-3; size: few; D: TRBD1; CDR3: AISRDRGPGQETQY
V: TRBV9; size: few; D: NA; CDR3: ASTRAAPNTGELF
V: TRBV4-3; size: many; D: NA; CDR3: ASSQAGTMGSPLH
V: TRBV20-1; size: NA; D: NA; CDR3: SASYGGRTEAF
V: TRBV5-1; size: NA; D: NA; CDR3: ASSMTATGELF
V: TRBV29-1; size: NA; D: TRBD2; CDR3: SVTHSGGAREQY
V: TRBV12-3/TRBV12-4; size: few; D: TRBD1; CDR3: AIGTAYDYGYT
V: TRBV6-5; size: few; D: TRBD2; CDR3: ASSYSGLPGHNEQF
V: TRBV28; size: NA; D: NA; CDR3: ASSGGKRPQH
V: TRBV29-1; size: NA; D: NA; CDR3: SVESREWSYNEQF
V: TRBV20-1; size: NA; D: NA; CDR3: SARAWETYEQY
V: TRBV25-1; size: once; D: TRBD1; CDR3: ASSADRAFYNEQF
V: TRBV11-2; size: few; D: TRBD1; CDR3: ASSPSQGPLYQPQH
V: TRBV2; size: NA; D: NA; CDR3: ASNRDTNYGYT
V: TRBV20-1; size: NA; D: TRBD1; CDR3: SANRGRSSYEQY
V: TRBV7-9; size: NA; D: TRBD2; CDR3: ASSHPPGLAGVHEQF
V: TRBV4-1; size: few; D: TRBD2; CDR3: ASSQGGDGSYEQY
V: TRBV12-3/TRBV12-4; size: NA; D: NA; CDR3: ASSLKLANEQF
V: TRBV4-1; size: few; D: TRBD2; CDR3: ASSQAVLAGGPGEQF
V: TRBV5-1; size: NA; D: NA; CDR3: ASSLYGDSGNTIY
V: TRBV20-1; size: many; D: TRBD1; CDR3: SARDGRQGTYNEQF
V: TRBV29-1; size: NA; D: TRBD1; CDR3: SVGGDGTASISTEAF
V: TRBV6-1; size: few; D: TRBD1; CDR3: ASRGTGEGGELF
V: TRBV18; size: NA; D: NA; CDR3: ASSPRRTANYEQY
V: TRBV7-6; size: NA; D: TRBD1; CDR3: ASSLGTGGKNGELF
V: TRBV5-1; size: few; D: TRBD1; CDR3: ASSIRTGVDTGELF
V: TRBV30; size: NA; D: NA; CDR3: AWNEGQKNSPLH
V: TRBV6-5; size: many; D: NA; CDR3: ASSYGGLSGGTGELF
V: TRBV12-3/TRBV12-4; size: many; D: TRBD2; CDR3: ASSLGAGAYTGELF
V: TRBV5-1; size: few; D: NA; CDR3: ASSETPGRVDGYT
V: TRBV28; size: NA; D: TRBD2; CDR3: ASSLTGLALGVYEQY